This T cell receptor beta chain was identified in a study of blood T cell repertoires in COVID-19. Study-level background: Acute and convalescent COVID-19 samples came from the United States, Italy and Spain. T cells, B-cell-depleted T cells, or PBMCs provided the cDNA or gDNA that served as material.

The CDR3 consists of 14 residues. V lost 2 bases and J lost 1; bases outside the gene matches: 1. Germline V gene sequence: CDR1 SGHRS, CDR2 YFSETQ. Authors' processing steps: Amplified reference gene primers provided the basis for estimating nucleated cell counts. TCRdb's table, derived via immunoSEQ multiplex PCR, lists solely in-frame clones and lacks some. For V, J and clone size, that table is used; D and trimming come from the DNA. The sample holds more than 80,000 clones, around 84% seen once. The sample taken for sequencing was peripheral blood. The sequence derives from a man in his forties with acute or convalescent COVID-19. The genes are TRBV5-1 and TRBJ1-1, with 8 bases identical to TRBD1. This chain's CDR3 is CASSLGTGNTEAFF. CDR3 in DNA: TGCGCCAGCAGCTTAGGGACAGGGAACACTGAAGCTTTCTTT.